The T cell receptor beta chain described here comes from a study of blood T cell repertoires in COVID-19. The wider study: There were acute and convalescent COVID-19 samples, and they came from the United States, Italy and Spain. Sources were T cells, B-cell-depleted T cells, or PBMCs; the material itself was cDNA or gDNA.

CDR3 length: 15 residues. Between the trimmed V and J ends, which lost 1 base and 5 bases, there was a span of 13 bases. Germline V gene data show CDR1 as KGHSH and CDR2 as LQKENI. Original analysis: The assay estimated nucleated cells by amplifying reference gene primers. The protocol was immunoSEQ multiplex PCR, while the TCRdb copy is restricted to in-frame clones and leaves out a portion. Clone size and V and J calls were adopted from that table, with D and trimming inferred from the DNA. The table lists approximately 200,000 clones, just under 85% of them singletons. The genes are TRBV18 and TRBJ2-3, with a tentative D call TRBD2 (6 bases). This sequence originates from a human donor with acute or convalescent COVID-19. The donor label of this sample is uncertain. Specimen: peripheral blood. Here the CDR3 DNA reads TGTGCCAGCTCACCACTGGAGGGCTCGCGAGATACGCAGTATTTT. This gives the protein CASSPLEGSRDTQYF. Full variable domain (missing parts from reference TRBV18 and TRBJ2-3): NAGVMQNPRHLVRRRGQEARLRCSPMKGHSHVYWYRQLPEEGLKFMVYLQKENIIDESGMPKERFSAEFPKEGPSILRIQQVVRGDSAAYFCASSPLEGSRDTQYFGPGTRLTVL.